These T cell receptor beta chains were read from a single sample in a study of blood T cell repertoires in COVID-19. Here immunoSEQ multiplex PCR was the method, and the copy in TCRdb shows in-frame clones only, minus some. The sample yields hundreds of thousands of clones, roughly four fifths seen once. Sequenced sample: peripheral blood. All receptors come from a man older than 75 with acute or convalescent COVID-19. Each CDR3 is given with its conserved first and last residue. D genes are given only for firm matches. Size is omitted from some rows. Given values are once, few, many or a class for expanded clones.

>-|TRBJ2-3|TRBV5-1|TRBD2
TGCGCCAGCAGCTGGGAGGGTAGGGCTCCAGATACGCAGTATTTT
CASSWEGRAPDTQYF
>-|TRBJ2-1|TRBV11-2|-
TGTGCCAGCAGCTTAATCAGAGGGGCGGGAAATGAGCAGTTCTTC
CASSLIRGAGNEQFF
>-|TRBJ2-1|TRBV24-1|TRBD2
TGTGCCACCAGTGATCCAACCTGGACTAGCGGGAGGGCCAATGAGCAGTTCTTC
CATSDPTWTSGRANEQFF
>-|TRBJ1-2|TRBV7-9|-
TGTGCCAGCAGCCAGGGGAGTGGGAACTATGGCTACACCTTC
CASSQGSGNYGYTF
>-|TRBJ1-6|TRBV2|TRBD1
TGTGCCAGCAGACTCAGGGGGGCGGGTTCACCCCTCCACTTT
CASRLRGAGSPLHF
>once|TRBJ2-7|TRBV14|-
TGTGCCAGCAGCCTATTAGAGGGGGAATTGGACGAGCAGTACTTC
CASSLLEGELDEQYF
>-|TRBJ2-2|TRBV13|TRBD2
TGTGCCAGCAGCTTAAGGGCTAGCGGGAGGGCCGGTTACACCGGGGAGCTGTTTTTT
CASSLRASGRAGYTGELFF
>-|TRBJ2-5|TRBV24-1|-
TGTGCCACCAGTACGAATACCGGGGTTAGGGAGACCCAGTACTTC
CATSTNTGVRETQYF
>few|TRBJ1-5|TRBV18|-
TGTGCCAGCTCACCACCGACAGTCAATCAGCCCCAGCATTTT
CASSPPTVNQPQHF
>-|TRBJ2-5|TRBV19|TRBD2
TGTGCCAGTAGTATACTAGCGGGAGGGCCCTCGGAGACCCAGTACTTC
CASSILAGGPSETQYF
>many|TRBJ1-2|TRBV18|-
TGTGCCAGCTCACTTACCGGGACACATCATAACTATGGCTACACCTTC
CASSLTGTHHNYGYTF
>-|TRBJ1-5|TRBV28|TRBD1
TGTGCCAGCAGGACAGGGTTTCAGCCCCAGCATTTT
CASRTGFQPQHF
>once|TRBJ2-1|TRBV4-1|TRBD2
TGCGCCAGCAGCCATGCCACCCGGGAGCGGGGGGGCTACAATGAGCAGTTCTTC
CASSHATRERGGYNEQFF
>-|TRBJ2-1|TRBV5-1|-
TGCGCCAGCAGCTTCGACACCTCCTACAATGAGCAGTTCTTC
CASSFDTSYNEQFF
>-|TRBJ2-2|TRBV27|TRBD1
TGTGCCAGCAAGCCGGGACAGAGGGCCGGGGAGCTGTTTTTT
CASKPGQRAGELFF
>-|TRBJ1-2|TRBV5-1|-
TGCGCCAGCAGCCCAAGACAGCCAGATGGCTACACCTTC
CASSPRQPDGYTF
>-|TRBJ2-6|TRBV19|-
TGTGCCAGTACCGCCTCCGGGGGGGCCAACGTCCTGACTTTC
CASTASGGANVLTF
>-|TRBJ2-7|TRBV29-1|TRBD1
TGCAGCGTTGAAGTTAGGGGACAGACCTACGAGCAGTACTTC
CSVEVRGQTYEQYF
>-|TRBJ1-1|TRBV5-1|-
TGCGCCAGCAGCCCCCGGGGGTACACTGAAGCTTTCTTT
CASSPRGYTEAFF
>-|TRBJ2-6|TRBV18|-
TGTGCCAGCTCACCAGCGCGGGTAGAGGTCTCTGGGGCCAACGTCCTGACTTTC
CASSPARVEVSGANVLTF
>-|TRBJ2-3|TRBV13|-
TGTGCCAGCAGCCAGCTCACTAGGGAGCAGTATTTT
CASSQLTREQYF
>-|TRBJ2-3|TRBV12-3/TRBV12-4|-
TGTGCCAGCAGCAGGGGCCGCACAGATACGCAGTATTTT
CASSRGRTDTQYF